Each of the 13 T cell receptor beta chains below was sequenced from the same sample in a study of T cells in Graves' hyperthyroidism and ophthalmopathy. Amplified TCR beta CDR3 regions derived from RNA transcripts. TCR CDR3 regions were first amplified by RT-PCR with HTBI primers. In TCRdb, the multiplex PCR reads were re-called with MiXCR into one record per CDR3 protein. The sample shows about 480,000 distinct CDR3 sequences, 20% to 25% of them seen only once. The material sequenced was blood. Receptors originate from a woman between 70 and 85 years old with Graves' ophthalmopathy.

This sequence joins TRBV6-6 and TRBJ1-5; D is possibly TRBD1 (5 bases). V was clipped by 2 bases and J by 6 bases, with 14 bases between them. This CDR3 spans 15 amino acids. Germline V gene lookup returns CDR1 MNHNY and CDR2 SVGAGI (reference sequence). The CDR3 DNA is TGTGCCAGCAGTTACGCTCAGGGAACGATTCAGCCCCAGCATTTT. Translated, it gives CASSYAQGTIQPQHF.

The sample holds many counts of this clonotype. The chain couples TRBV7-3 to TRBJ2-1; 8 bases map to TRBD2. The CDR3 has 16 residues. V shed 5 bases, J shed 4 bases, and the junction held 10 bases outside the gene matches. Germline-derived CDR1 and CDR2 are SGHTA and FQGTGA. The CDR3 loop reads CASSPSVAGPYNEQFF. The CDR3 nucleotides read TGTGCCAGCAGCCCTTCGGTAGCGGGGCCATACAATGAGCAGTTCTTC.

The chain joins TRBV5-4 to TRBJ2-4; a possible D gene is TRBD1 (6 bases). Germline CDR1 and CDR2: SGHNT and YYREEE (reference sequence). The CDR3 contains 15 residues. Trimming left V 3 bases short and J 1 base short, with 11 bases between. The CDR3 loop is CASSYTGLAKNIQYF. For the CDR3, the DNA is TGTGCCAGCAGCTACACAGGGCTGGCCAAAAACATTCAGTACTTC.

The V gene is TRBV3-1, the J gene TRBJ1-2, with D possibly matching TRBD1 (5 bases). Trimming stripped 2 bases from V and 5 bases from J, with 15 bases between. This CDR3 spans 15 amino acids. Looked up from germline, CDR1 is LGHDT and CDR2 is YNNKEL (reference sequence). CDR3 protein: CASSQWFGTSYGYTF. The CDR3 nucleotides read TGTGCCAGCAGCCAATGGTTTGGGACGAGTTATGGCTACACCTTC.

This clonotype was counted a few times. The genes are TRBV9 and TRBJ1-3, with a tentative D call TRBD1 (6 bases). Germline assignment: CDR1 SGDLS and CDR2 YYNGEE. Between the trimmed V and J ends, which lost 4 bases and 0 bases, there was a span of 8 bases. The CDR3 loop spans 14 amino acids. The chain's CDR3 is CASSSGASGNTIYF. The CDR3, as DNA: TGTGCCAGCAGCTCAGGGGCCTCTGGAAACACCATATATTTT.

V usage is TRBV10-3 and J usage is TRBJ2-3; 9 positions agree with TRBD2. The CDR3 has 15 residues. V dropped 0 bases and J dropped 2; count of bases not matched to a gene: 0. Germline loops: CDR1 ENHRY, CDR2 SYGVKD. The CDR3 coding sequence is TGTGCCATCAGTGAGTCGGGACTAGCCACAGATACGCAGTATTTT. Translating it yields CAISESGLATDTQYF.

This clonotype came up many times. The chain is built from TRBV11-2 and TRBJ2-1; 14 positions agree with TRBD2. The ends lost 3 bases at V and 9 bases at J; junction bases unmatched: 1. Looked up from germline, CDR1 is SGHAT and CDR2 is FQNNGV. The CDR3 contains 14 residues. CDR3 region: CASSFGLAGGEQFF. The CDR3 coding sequence is TGTGCCAGCAGCTTCGGACTAGCGGGAGGTGAGCAGTTCTTC.

The chain carries TRBV6-1 and TRBJ2-2, with D possibly matching TRBD1 (7 bases). V gave up 7 bases and J gave up 1 base, with 13 bases separating them. Per the germline V gene, CDR1 is MNHNS and CDR2 is SASEGT. The CDR3 is made up of 15 amino acids. CDR3: CASKDYRGNTGELFF. The CDR3 nucleotides read TGTGCCAGCAAGGACTACAGGGGGAACACCGGGGAGCTGTTTTTT.

This clonotype was detected many times. The chain carries TRBV15 and TRBJ2-1; 9 bases fit TRBD2. V lost 5 bases, J lost 12 bases, and 8 bases stayed unmatched. From germline, CDR1 is LNHNV and CDR2 YYDKDF (reference sequence). CDR3 length equals 13 residues. This chain's CDR3 is CATSDIAGEGQFF. The CDR3, as DNA: TGTGCCACCAGCGACATAGCGGGAGAAGGGCAGTTCTTC.

This clonotype was recorded a few times. V usage is TRBV30 and J usage is TRBJ2-7; D is uncertain. The CDR3 is 12 residues long. V was shortened by 2 bases and J by 5 bases, with 10 bases between the two germline ends. Germline V gene lookup returns CDR1 GTSNPN and CDR2 SVGIG (reference sequence). CDR3 DNA: TGTGCCTGGAGTCCCTCTCGCGACGAGCAGTACTTC. It is translated as CAWSPSRDEQYF.

This clonotype was seen only a few times. The J gene is TRBJ1-5, the V gene TRBV16; D unclear. Germline lookup yields CDR1 KGHSY and CDR2 FQNENV. CDR3 length equals 13 residues. Trimming cost V 4 bases and J 4 bases, with 8 bases left between them. CDR3 protein: CASSLAFNQPQHF. The CDR3 nucleotides are TGTGCCAGCAGCCTGGCTTTTAATCAGCCCCAGCATTTT.

Concerning this clonotype itself: A much bigger clone sits one base away, suggesting this may be a read error. This rearrangement joins TRBV20-1 to TRBJ1-5; 9 bases map to TRBD1. CDR3 length: 12 amino acids. From germline, CDR1 is DFQATT and CDR2 SNEGSKA (reference sequence). The CDR3 protein is CNAGQGNQPQHF. In nucleotides, the CDR3 is TGCAATGCAGGACAGGGGAATCAGCCCCAGCATTTT.

V and J are TRBV19 and TRBJ2-5; D is possibly TRBD1 (7 bases). The CDR3 is made up of 15 amino acids. Trimming removed 5 bases at V and 1 base at J, with 14 bases between. Germline CDR1 LNHDA, CDR2 SQIVND (reference sequence). The CDR3 coding sequence is TGTGCCAGTAGTCCAGGGGGGACAAGCCAAGAGACCCAGTACTTC. It is translated as CASSPGGTSQETQYF.